The 17 T cell receptor beta chains below all came from one sample that was sequenced in a study of T cell responses to AZD1222 COVID-19 vaccine. The table came from immunoSEQ multiplex PCR; TCRdb's copy has only in-frame clones and leaves some out. The repertoire includes some 110,000 clones, approximately 90% of them detected once, and under 3% sits in the top ten. The sequencing here drew on peripheral blood, taken on day 0 of AZD1222 vaccination. The source is an adult in good health.

V and J are TRBV3-1 (or the pseudogene TRBV3-2) and TRBJ2-2; 11 bases line up with TRBD1. Germline trimming cut 7 bases from V and 6 bases from J; bases unmatched to any gene: 7. The CDR3 extends over 15 amino acids. Germline CDR1 LGHDT, CDR2 YNNKEL (reference sequence). The CDR3 here is CASTPRDRGSGELFF. The CDR3 bases are TGTGCCAGCACCCCGAGGGACAGGGGGTCCGGGGAGCTGTTTTTT.

V usage is TRBV5-6 and J usage is TRBJ1-2; TRBD1 matches at 9 bases. The V gene end was trimmed by 6 bases and the J gene end by 5 bases; junction bases not matched to a gene: 8. CDR1 is SGHDT and CDR2 is YYEEEE in the germline V gene. The CDR3 contains 14 residues. The CDR3 loop reads CASNLRTGDYGYTF. As DNA, the CDR3 is TGTGCCAGCAATCTCAGGACAGGGGATTATGGCTACACCTTC.

This rearrangement joins TRBV6-1 to TRBJ1-5; D may be TRBD1 (5 bases). CDR1 and CDR2 from the germline V gene are MNHNS and SASEGT. The CDR3 totals 12 residues. V was clipped by 7 bases and J by 5 bases, with 9 bases between them. This CDR3 is CASNGGDQPQHF. As DNA, the CDR3 is TGTGCCAGCAACGGAGGGGATCAGCCCCAGCATTTT.

V is TRBV15 and J is TRBJ2-3; TRBD2 might be the D (5 bases). Trimming cost V 8 bases and J 2 bases, with 14 bases left between them. Germline CDR1 reads LNHNV; CDR2 reads YYDKDF (reference sequence). This CDR3 has 14 residues. Here the CDR3 DNA reads TGTGCCACCGGTCCGAGCGGAATCACAGATACGCAGTATTTT. Translating gives CATGPSGITDTQYF.

This chain uses TRBV9 with TRBJ1-5, with a tentative D call TRBD1 (6 bases). There are 14 residues in the CDR3. The germline gives CDR1 SGDLS, CDR2 YYNGEE. V lost 1 base and J 8 bases, leaving 13 bases between the germline ends. The CDR3 coding sequence is TGTGCCAGCAGCGTATCCGGCAGGGGTGAGCCCCAGCATTTT. Amino acids: CASSVSGRGEPQHF.

V gene TRBV6-5 combines with J gene TRBJ1-2; 7 nucleotides align to TRBD1. Germline V lookup: CDR1 MNHEY, CDR2 SVGAGI. The CDR3 has 16 amino acids. The junction had 10 bases not matched to a gene; V was cut back by 3 bases and J by 3 bases. The CDR3 here is CASSYPTGSGDYGYTF. In DNA form, the CDR3 reads TGTGCCAGCAGTTATCCGACAGGGAGTGGCGACTATGGCTACACCTTC.

The chain joins TRBV4-1 to TRBJ2-3, with D maybe TRBD1 (6 bases). Germline V gene data show CDR1 as MGHRA and CDR2 as YSYEKL. The CDR3 has 16 residues. The germline V and J ends were trimmed by 3 bases and 0 bases, with 13 bases remaining between them. In nucleotides, the CDR3 is TGCGCCAGCAGCCACCCGGGACAAGCTAGCACAGATACGCAGTATTTT. Encoded protein: CASSHPGQASTDTQYF.

The rearrangement links TRBV28 to TRBJ2-7; tentatively, D is TRBD1 (5 bases). In germline, CDR1 is MDHEN, CDR2 SYDVKM. V was cut by 10 bases and J by 0 bases, with 13 bases left in between. This CDR3 has 13 amino acids. CDR3 nucleotides: TGTGCCACCGTTTCAGGGAACTCCTACGAGCAGTACTTC. It codes for CATVSGNSYEQYF.

This sequence joins TRBV7-6 and TRBJ1-5; D is unclear. The germline gives CDR1 SGHVS, CDR2 FNYEAQ. Trimming stripped 5 bases from V and 2 bases from J, with 10 bases between. The CDR3 is 14 residues long. CDR3 in DNA: TGTGCCAGCAGCCAGGACCGGGGCAATCAGCCCCAGCATTTT. As protein: CASSQDRGNQPQHF.

This chain connects TRBV9 to TRBJ2-7; perhaps TRBD2 as D (5 bases). Germline V gene lookup returns CDR1 SGDLS and CDR2 YYNGEE. With 0 bases removed from V and 4 bases from J, the gap between germline ends came to 8 bases. The CDR3 extends over 13 amino acids. The CDR3 nucleotides read TGTGCCAGCAGCGTAGTTCCGGGGTACGAGCAGTACTTC. Translating it yields CASSVVPGYEQYF.

The J gene is TRBJ1-2, the V gene TRBV6-5; no definite D call. The germline V gene encodes CDR1 MNHEY and CDR2 SVGAGI. This CDR3 contains 10 residues. Trimming stripped 10 bases from V and 7 bases from J, with 10 bases between. This CDR3 reads CAIMVLGYTF. Here the CDR3 DNA reads TGTGCCATTATGGTGCTTGGCTACACCTTC.

The chain employs TRBV2 and TRBJ1-1, with D maybe TRBD1 (5 bases). The germline gives CDR1 SNHLY, CDR2 FYNNEI. CDR3 length equals 12 residues. Trimming removed 2 bases from V and 10 bases from J, with 11 bases in between. CDR3 region: CASSESGPAAFF. The CDR3 DNA reads as TGTGCCAGCAGTGAATCGGGGCCGGCAGCTTTCTTT. The entire variable domain, with the rest obtained from reference TRBV2 and TRBJ1-1, is as follows: EPEVTQTPSHQVTQMGQEVILRCVPISNHLYFYWYRQILGQKVEFLVSFYNNEISEKSEIFDDQFSVERPDGSNFTLKIRSTKLEDSAMYFCASSESGPAAFFGQGTRLTVV.

This clone was seen a handful of times. The chain employs TRBV12-5 and TRBJ2-1; 15 bases are a match to TRBD2. Germline V gives CDR1 LGHNT, CDR2 FRNRAP. V was pared by 4 bases and J by 10 bases, with 11 bases of the junction left unmatched. This CDR3 region has 17 residues. The CDR3 bases are TGTGCTAGTGGTTCCAGTCGGACTAGCGGGGGGGCTGGGGAGCAGTTCTTC. As protein: CASGSSRTSGGAGEQFF.

This chain links TRBV7-8 with TRBJ1-1, with D perhaps TRBD1 (6 bases). Trimming took off 5 bases at V and 1 base at J, with 14 bases between the two ends. This CDR3 region has 15 residues. Per germline, CDR1 SGHVS and CDR2 FQNEAQ. The DNA for the CDR3 is TGTGCCAGCAGCCAGCTATCGGGGGCGAACACTGAAGCTTTCTTT. Translation gives CASSQLSGANTEAFF.

V gene TRBV18 combines with J gene TRBJ1-1, with a weak D call TRBD1 (5 bases). With 2 bases removed from V and 8 bases from J, the gap between germline ends came to 12 bases. This CDR3 comprises 13 residues. From germline, CDR1 is KGHSH and CDR2 LQKENI. The CDR3 region has the DNA TGTGCCAGCTCACCAAGCTGGGGGAGGGAAGCTTTCTTT. Translating it yields CASSPSWGREAFF.

V is TRBV19 and J is TRBJ1-2; 7 bases line up with TRBD1. Germline V gives CDR1 LNHDA, CDR2 SQIVND (reference sequence). V lost 5 bases, J lost 8 bases, and 14 bases stayed unmatched. The CDR3 totals 15 residues. The CDR3 coding sequence is TGTGCCAGTAGTGGGGACAGCCTTGCAGGGCAGGGCTACACCTTC. The encoded protein is CASSGDSLAGQGYTF. Supplemented by reference TRBV19 and TRBJ1-2, the full variable domain reads DGGITQSPKYLFRKEGQNVTLSCEQNLNHDAMYWYRQDPGQGLRLIYYSQIVNDFQKGDIAEGYSVSREKKESFPLTVTSAQKNPTAFYLCASSGDSLAGQGYTFGSGTRLTVV.

This clone was observed a handful of times. The rearrangement uses TRBV24-1 and TRBJ2-1, with 9 bases aligning to TRBD1. This CDR3 region has 17 residues. Germline V gene lookup returns CDR1 KGHDR and CDR2 SFDVKD. J gave up 7 bases and V 0 bases, and 9 bases lay outside the gene matches. CDR3 sequence reads: CATSDLHPGQGWNEQFF. CDR3 DNA: TGTGCCACCAGTGATTTGCATCCGGGACAGGGTTGGAATGAGCAGTTCTTC.